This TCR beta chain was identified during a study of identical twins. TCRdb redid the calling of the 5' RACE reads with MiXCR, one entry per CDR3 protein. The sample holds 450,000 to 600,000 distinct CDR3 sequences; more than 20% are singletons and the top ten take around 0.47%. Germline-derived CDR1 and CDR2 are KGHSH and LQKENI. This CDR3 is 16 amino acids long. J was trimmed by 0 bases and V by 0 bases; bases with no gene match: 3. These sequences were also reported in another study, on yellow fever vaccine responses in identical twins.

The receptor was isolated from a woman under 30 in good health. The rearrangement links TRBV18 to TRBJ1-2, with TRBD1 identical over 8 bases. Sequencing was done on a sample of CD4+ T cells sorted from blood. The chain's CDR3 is CASSPPGQASNYGYTF. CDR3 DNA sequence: TGTGCCAGCTCACCACCGGGACAGGCCTCTAACTATGGCTACACCTTC.